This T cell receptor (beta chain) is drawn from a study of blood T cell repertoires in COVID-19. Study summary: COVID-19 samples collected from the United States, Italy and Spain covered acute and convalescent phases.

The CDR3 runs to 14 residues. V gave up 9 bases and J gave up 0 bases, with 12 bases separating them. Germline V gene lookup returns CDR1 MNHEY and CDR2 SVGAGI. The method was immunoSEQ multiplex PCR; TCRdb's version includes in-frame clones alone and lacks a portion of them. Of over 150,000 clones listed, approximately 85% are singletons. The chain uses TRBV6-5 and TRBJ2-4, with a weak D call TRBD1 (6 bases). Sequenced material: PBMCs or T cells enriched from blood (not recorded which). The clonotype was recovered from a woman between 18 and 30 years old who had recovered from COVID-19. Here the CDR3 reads CASQQGSAKNIQYF. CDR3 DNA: TGTGCCAGTCAACAGGGCTCAGCCAAAAACATTCAGTACTTC.